The present entry profiles one T cell receptor (beta chain) with its context. The CDR3 totals 17 residues. Germline values: CDR1 SGHRS, CDR2 YFSETQ. The V gene end was trimmed by 3 bases and the J gene end by 6 bases; junction bases not matched to a gene: 15. This sample stems from a study of blood T cell repertoires in COVID-19. Study context: Acute and convalescent COVID-19 samples came from the United States, Italy and Spain. The cDNA or gDNA used as material had been derived from T cells, B-cell-depleted T cells, or PBMCs.

Clones were read by immunoSEQ multiplex PCR, and TCRdb kept only the in-frame ones, dropping some. The sample consists of over 90,000 clones, 80% to 90% of them appearing once. The sample was peripheral blood. The TCR originated in a woman between 55 and 75 years old with acute or convalescent COVID-19. The J gene is TRBJ2-1, the V gene TRBV5-1, with 7 positions matching TRBD2. The CDR3 protein is CASSSGSGKGWGNEQFF. In DNA form, the CDR3 reads TGCGCCAGCAGCTCAGGGAGCGGGAAGGGATGGGGCAATGAGCAGTTCTTC.